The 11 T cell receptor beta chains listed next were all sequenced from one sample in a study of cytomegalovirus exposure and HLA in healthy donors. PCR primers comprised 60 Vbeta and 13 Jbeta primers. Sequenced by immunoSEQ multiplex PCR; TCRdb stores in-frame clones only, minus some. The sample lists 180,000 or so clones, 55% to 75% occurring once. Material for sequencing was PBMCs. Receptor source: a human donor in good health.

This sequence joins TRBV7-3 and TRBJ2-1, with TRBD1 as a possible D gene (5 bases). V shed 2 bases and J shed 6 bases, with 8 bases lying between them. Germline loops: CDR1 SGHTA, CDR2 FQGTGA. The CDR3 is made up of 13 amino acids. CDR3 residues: CASSLPGFNEQFF. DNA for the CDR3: TGTGCCAGCAGCTTACCAGGGTTCAATGAGCAGTTCTTC.

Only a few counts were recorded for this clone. DNA of the CDR3: TGTGCCAGCAGTGGGGGGGAGGGCAGACAGCCCCAGCATTTT. Residues: CASSGGEGRQPQHF. This sequence joins TRBV6-5 and TRBJ1-5; TRBD1 is a possible D gene (5 bases). V was clipped by 5 bases and J by 7 bases, with 15 bases between them. This CDR3 comprises 14 residues. Germline CDR1 reads MNHEY; CDR2 reads SVGAGI.

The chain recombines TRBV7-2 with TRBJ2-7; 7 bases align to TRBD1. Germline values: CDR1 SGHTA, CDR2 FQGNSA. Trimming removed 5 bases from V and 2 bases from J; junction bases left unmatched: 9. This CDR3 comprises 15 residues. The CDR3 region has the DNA TGTGCCAGCAGCGACCCGACAGGGACGGCCTACGAGCAGTACTTC. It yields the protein CASSDPTGTAYEQYF. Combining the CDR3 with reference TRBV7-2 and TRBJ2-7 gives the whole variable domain GAGVSQSPSNKVTEKGKDVELRCDPISGHTALYWYRQSLGQGLEFLIYFQGNSAPDKSGLPSDRFSAERTGGSVSTLTIQRTQQEDSAVYLCASSDPTGTAYEQYFGPGTRLTVT.

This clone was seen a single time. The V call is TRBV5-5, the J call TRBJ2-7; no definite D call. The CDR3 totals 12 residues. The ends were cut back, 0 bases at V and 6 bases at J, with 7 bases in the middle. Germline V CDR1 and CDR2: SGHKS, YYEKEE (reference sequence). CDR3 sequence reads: CASSLDRFEQYF. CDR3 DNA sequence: TGTGCCAGCAGCTTGGACAGATTCGAGCAGTACTTC.

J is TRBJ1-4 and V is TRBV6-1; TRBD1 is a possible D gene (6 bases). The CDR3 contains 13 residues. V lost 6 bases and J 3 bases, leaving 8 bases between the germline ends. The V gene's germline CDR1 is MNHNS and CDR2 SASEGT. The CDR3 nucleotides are TGTGCCAGCAGCGGACAGTCTAATGAAAAACTGTTTTTT. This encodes CASSGQSNEKLFF.

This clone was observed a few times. The CDR3 spells CASSTGGAGYEQYF. The CDR3 DNA is TGTGCCAGCAGCACAGGGGGCGCGGGCTACGAGCAGTACTTC. This rearrangement joins TRBV11-3 to TRBJ2-7; 9 bases match TRBD1. CDR1 is SGHNT and CDR2 is YENEEA in the germline V gene. The trim removed 5 bases at V and 3 bases at J, leaving 5 bases unmatched. The CDR3 contains 14 residues.

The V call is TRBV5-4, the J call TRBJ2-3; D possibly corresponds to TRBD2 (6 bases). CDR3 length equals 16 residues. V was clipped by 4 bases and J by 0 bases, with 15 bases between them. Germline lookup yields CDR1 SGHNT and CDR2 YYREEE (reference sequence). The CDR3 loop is CASSAMTRASTDTQYF. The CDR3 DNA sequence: TGTGCCAGCAGCGCAATGACTAGAGCGAGCACAGATACGCAGTATTTT.

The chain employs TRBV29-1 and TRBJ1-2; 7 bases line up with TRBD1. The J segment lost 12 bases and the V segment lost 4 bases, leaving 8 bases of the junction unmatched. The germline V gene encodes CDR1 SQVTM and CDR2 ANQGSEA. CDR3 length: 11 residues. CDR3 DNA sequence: TGCAGCGTTGGACAGGGCCTTGAGGACACCTTC. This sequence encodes CSVGQGLEDTF.

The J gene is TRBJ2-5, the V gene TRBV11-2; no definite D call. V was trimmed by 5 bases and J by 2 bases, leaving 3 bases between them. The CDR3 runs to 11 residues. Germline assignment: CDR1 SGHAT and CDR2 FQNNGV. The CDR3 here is CASSHQETQYF. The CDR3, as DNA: TGTGCCAGCAGCCATCAAGAGACCCAGTACTTC.

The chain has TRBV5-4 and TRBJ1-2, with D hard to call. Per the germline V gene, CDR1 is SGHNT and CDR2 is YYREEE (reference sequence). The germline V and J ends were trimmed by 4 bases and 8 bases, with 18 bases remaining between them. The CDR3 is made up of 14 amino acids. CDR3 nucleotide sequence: TGTGCCAGCAGCCCAAGCCCAGGAAGGGAGGGCTACACCTTC. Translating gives CASSPSPGREGYTF.

The CDR3 sequence is CASSFGQQETQYF. In DNA form, the CDR3 reads TGTGCCAGCAGCTTTGGCCAGCAAGAGACCCAGTACTTC. V usage is TRBV5-8 and J usage is TRBJ2-5; D uncertain. Germline CDR1 reads SGHTS; CDR2 reads YDEGEE. With 2 bases removed from V and 2 bases from J, the gap between germline ends came to 7 bases. This CDR3 has 13 residues.